The clone carrying this TCR beta chain was detected a few times. Its antigen is unidentified. Per the germline V gene, CDR1 is SGHAT and CDR2 is FQNNGV. J lost 3 bases, V lost 5 bases, and 4 bases had no gene match. The CDR3 sequence is 15 residues long. As to time point: patch test 2, 6 weeks after DPC sensitization. Regarding treatment: therapeutic diphenylcyclopropenone sensitization with weekly scalp DPC. For the library, individual cDNA molecules each received unique molecular identifiers. One entry per CDR3 protein, called by TCRdb with MiXCR from the RACE reads. Of some 100,000 distinct CDR3 sequences in the sample, 9.2% were seen once. The sample comes from a study of human T cells and chemical hapten exposure. Study-level background: The patients, most of them female, presented with alopecia areata, totalis or universalis.

General study points: Patch test score rose with PT1 expanded TCRs, significant at 8, 16, 32, not 4.

This specimen consisted of whole blood, obtained in connection with sensitization to the hapten diphenylcyclopropenone (DPC). The receptor was isolated from a woman between 35 and 50 years old with alopecia areata. Some clones in this sample may be carry-over from other donors' samples. The chain combines TRBV11-2 with TRBJ2-2, with 9 nucleotides matching TRBD2. The CDR3 DNA follows: TGTGCCAGCAGCCTGACTAGCGGTTACACCGGGGAGCTGTTTTTT. Amino acids: CASSLTSGYTGELFF.